The 3 T cell receptor beta chains listed next were all sequenced from one sample in a study of blood T cell repertoires in COVID-19. Profiling relied on immunoSEQ multiplex PCR, and the TCRdb table lists in-frame clones only, not all of them. The profile shows 90,000 to 100,000 clones, about four fifths of them singletons. Sequences were obtained from peripheral blood. The receptors here all came from a man aged 65-85 years with active or convalescent COVID-19.

The chain couples TRBV7-2 to TRBJ2-7, with TRBD1 matching over 9 bases. The V segment lost 5 bases and the J segment 3 bases; nucleotides outside the gene matches: 11. Germline CDR1 reads SGHTA; CDR2 reads FQGNSA. The CDR3 totals 16 residues. The DNA of the CDR3 is TGTGCCAGCAGCCCGGTGACAGGGGGTGGCTTCTACGAGCAGTACTTC. Its protein is CASSPVTGGGFYEQYF.

The chain employs TRBV3-1 (or the pseudogene TRBV3-2) and TRBJ2-2, with 11 bases lining up with TRBD2. The V gene's germline CDR1 is LGHDT and CDR2 YNNKEL (reference sequence). V gave up 3 bases and J gave up 5 bases; unmatched junction bases: 5. CDR3 length equals 16 residues. This chain's CDR3 is CASSHPSGGRTGELFF. The CDR3 DNA follows: TGTGCCAGCAGCCACCCTAGCGGGGGGAGGACCGGGGAGCTGTTTTTT.

The V gene is TRBV9, the J gene TRBJ2-2; 8 nucleotides match TRBD1. This CDR3 comprises 15 residues. The V and J ends lost 4 bases and 6 bases, in that order; junction bases with no gene match: 8. Germline CDR1 reads SGDLS; CDR2 reads YYNGEE. CDR3 sequence: CASSPGQGSSGELFF. In DNA, the CDR3 is TGTGCCAGCAGCCCCGGACAGGGTTCATCCGGGGAGCTGTTTTTT.